This entry is about one TCR beta chain. What this receptor recognizes is not known. Base qualities are not at hand, and no much larger clone is one base apart. These data are taken from a study of blood T cell repertoires in COVID-19 (dated by TCRdb to about 2020). The study in broad terms: Samples covering the acute and convalescent phases of COVID-19 were provided by collaborators in the United States, Italy and Spain. The prospective study material was composed of cDNA or gDNA derived from T cells, B-cell-depleted T cells, or PBMCs. Subjects who had been exposed to COVID-19, were actively infected with it, or had recovered from it provided the deeply sampled blood TCRbeta repertoires that made up the dataset. The repertoires were released in a freely available public database intended as a resource for research on the immune response to SARS-CoV-2. The samples were drawn from two sources: the first 160 participants of the ongoing ImmuneRACE study, and 1,000 to 1,500 subjects contributed by 6 global collaborators. Sample metadata almost always included a de-identified subject ID, COVID-19 status, age in years and sex. Where available, HLA class I and class II types were taken from metadata supplied by the sample provider and were not determined by assay-based typing.

Summary of the overall study and its limitations: How much clinical and demographic metadata was included differed by source and by participant, and the metadata was provided uncurated.

Its CDR3 holds 17 amino acids, cysteine through phenylalanine. The only DNA kept is the CDR3, 51 bases in frame from the first base. Ends trimmed: V by 1 base, J by 3 bases; bases unmatched to a gene: 9. CDR1 and CDR2, looked up from the germline V gene, are SGDLS and YYNGEE. Participants in the prospective study were enrolled through a virtual design, were aged roughly 18 to 100 years, and lived in roughly 24 United States geographic areas. In the prospective study, participants were assigned to cohorts based on the clinical history participants reported in a screening survey and a study questionnaire. For ImmuneRACE Cohort 3, a participant was defined as recovered based on two consecutive negative NP/OP PCR tests, clearance by a healthcare professional, or resolution of symptoms. In the prospective study, whole blood, serum and a nasopharyngeal or oropharyngeal swab were collected from each participant by mobile phlebotomists. Additional blood draws and questionnaires over an approximately two-month period could optionally be provided by prospective study participants. Prospective study blood samples were shipped either frozen or at room temperature before DNA extraction.

TCRbeta CDR3 regions were amplified from genomic DNA by means of the immunoSEQ Assay, a bias-controlled multiplex PCR. Turning to the authors' computational methods: Within the assay, amplification of reference gene primers was used to estimate how many nucleated cells each sample contained. Sequence reads were collapsed and filtered to measure the absolute abundance of every unique TCRbeta CDR3 rearrangement. For each sample, productive Simpson clonality was calculated as the square root of Simpson's diversity index across productive rearrangements. TCRdb holds this immuneACCESS table with in-frame rearrangements only. Some clones are missing; in checked studies, unresolved V genes explain under half, and the rest has no known cause. That table is the source of V, J and clone size, and D and trimming were worked out from the DNA. In this sample the table shows approximately 380,000 clones, 88% of which occur a single time. The top ten constitute around 1.2% of the sample.

The receptor was derived from a woman younger than 30 who had recovered from COVID-19. Material for sequencing was PBMCs or T cells enriched from blood (not recorded which). In this chain, TRBV9 is recombined with TRBJ2-3, and TRBD2 matches 9 of the central bases. The base sequence is TGTGCCAGCAGCGTACCCATTGCGGGGGGGGAAACAGATACGCAGTATTTT. This translates into CASSVPIAGGETDTQYF.